Listed here is a single TCR beta chain. Its cognate antigen is unknown. The CDR3 is made up of 14 amino acids. V shed 4 bases and J shed 4 bases, with 13 bases lying between them. Germline-derived CDR1 and CDR2 are MNHEY and SVGEGT. The data are from a study of CD4 T cells in relation to SARS-CoV-2 and coronaviruses. Across the study: TCR beta CDR3s were sequenced after roughly 10-day antigen culture of PBMCs. The HLA restriction of the shared crossreactive spike epitopes was mapped. The negative reference was HIV-1 Nef peptide pool or peptide-free culture. Study findings and constraints: Monoreactive clones expanded significantly more to SARS-CoV-2 than crossreactive clones did.

Generated by immunoSEQ multiplex PCR, the TCRdb table keeps only in-frame clones and is missing some. The sample holds 15,000 to 20,000 clones, 75% to 85% seen once. The unexposed donors gave CD4+ T cells in about 2011-2018, prior to COVID-19. The cells were cultured for 9 to 11 days before CD4+ T cells were isolated. The clonotype originates from a human donor in good health. The gene calls are TRBV6-2 or TRBV6-3 and TRBJ1-1; no clear D. The sequencing sample was made of CD4+ T cells from PBMCs, cultured in vitro. In DNA, the CDR3 is TGTGCCAGCAGTTCAGACCCATCCGGCACTGAAGCTTTCTTT. It yields the protein CASSSDPSGTEAFF.